This TCR beta chain was recorded in a study of blood T cell repertoires in COVID-19. TCRdb's table, derived via immunoSEQ multiplex PCR, lists solely in-frame clones and lacks some. The sample shows 250,000 to 400,000 clones, around 90% of them seen only once. V was shortened by 4 bases and J by 0 bases, with 13 bases between the two germline ends. CDR1 SGDLS and CDR2 YYNGEE come from the germline V gene. The CDR3 is made up of 15 amino acids. The chain combines TRBV9 with TRBJ1-1; the D gene is possibly TRBD1 (5 bases). Sequenced: PBMCs or T cells enriched from blood (not recorded which). This TCR was sampled from a man between 60 and 70 years old who had recovered from COVID-19. CDR3 DNA: TGTGCCAGCAGCAGAGCAGGGAGGCTGAACACTGAAGCTTTCTTT. As protein: CASSRAGRLNTEAFF.